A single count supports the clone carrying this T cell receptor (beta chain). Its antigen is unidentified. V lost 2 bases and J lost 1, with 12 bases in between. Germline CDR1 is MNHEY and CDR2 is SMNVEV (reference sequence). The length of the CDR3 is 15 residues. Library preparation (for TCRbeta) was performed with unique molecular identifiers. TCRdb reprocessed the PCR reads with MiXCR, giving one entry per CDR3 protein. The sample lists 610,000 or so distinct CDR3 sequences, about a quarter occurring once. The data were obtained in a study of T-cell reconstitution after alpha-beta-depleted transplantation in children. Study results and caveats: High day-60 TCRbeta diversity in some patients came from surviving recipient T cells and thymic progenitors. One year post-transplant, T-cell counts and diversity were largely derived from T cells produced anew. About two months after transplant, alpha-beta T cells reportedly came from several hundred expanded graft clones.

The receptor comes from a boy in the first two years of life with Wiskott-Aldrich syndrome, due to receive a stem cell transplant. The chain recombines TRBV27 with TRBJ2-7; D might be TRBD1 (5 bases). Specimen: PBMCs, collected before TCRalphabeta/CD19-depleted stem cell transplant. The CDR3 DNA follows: TGTGCCAGCAGTTTAGTTGGCAGGGCTTCCTACGAGCAGTACTTC. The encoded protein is CASSLVGRASYEQYF.